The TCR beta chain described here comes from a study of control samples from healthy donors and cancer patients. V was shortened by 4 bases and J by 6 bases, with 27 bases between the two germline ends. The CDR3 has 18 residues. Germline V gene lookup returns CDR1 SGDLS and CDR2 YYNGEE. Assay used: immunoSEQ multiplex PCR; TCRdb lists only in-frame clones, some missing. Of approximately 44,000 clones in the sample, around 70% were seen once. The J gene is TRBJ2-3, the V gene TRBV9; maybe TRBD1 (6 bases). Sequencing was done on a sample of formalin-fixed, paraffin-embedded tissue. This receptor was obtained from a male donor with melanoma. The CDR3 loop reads CASSSSQGGDLRGDTQYF. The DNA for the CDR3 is TGTGCCAGCAGCTCATCCCAAGGGGGAGACCTTAGGGGGGATACGCAGTATTTT.